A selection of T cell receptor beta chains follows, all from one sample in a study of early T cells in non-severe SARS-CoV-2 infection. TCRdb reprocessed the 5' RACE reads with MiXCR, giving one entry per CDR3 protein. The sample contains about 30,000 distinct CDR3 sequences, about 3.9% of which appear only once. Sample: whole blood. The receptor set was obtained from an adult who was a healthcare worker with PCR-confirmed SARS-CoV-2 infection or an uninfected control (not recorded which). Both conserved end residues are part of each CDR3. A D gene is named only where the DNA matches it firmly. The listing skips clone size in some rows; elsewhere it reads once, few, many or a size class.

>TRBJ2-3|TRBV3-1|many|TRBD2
TGTGCCAGCACGGGGAGCGGGAGGCCCGATACGCAGTATTTT
CASTGSGRPDTQYF
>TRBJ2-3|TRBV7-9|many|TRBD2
TGTGCCGGGGGACTAGCGGGGAGCACAGATACGCAGTATTTT
CAGGLAGSTDTQYF
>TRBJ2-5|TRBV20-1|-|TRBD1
TGCAGTGCTGGAGGACAGGGGGTGCGAGAGACCCAGTACTTC
CSAGGQGVRETQYF
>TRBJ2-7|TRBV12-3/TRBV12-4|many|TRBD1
TGTGCCAGCAGTTTGATGACAGGGGGCCCCTACGAGCAGTACTTC
CASSLMTGGPYEQYF
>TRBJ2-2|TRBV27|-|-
TGTGCCAGCACCTTTTACAGTGCGAACTCCGGGGAGCTGTTTTTT
CASTFYSANSGELFF
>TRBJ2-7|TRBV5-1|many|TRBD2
TGCGCCAGCAGCTTGGAGGGGACTAGCGGTCACGAGCAGTACTTC
CASSLEGTSGHEQYF
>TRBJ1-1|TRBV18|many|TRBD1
TGTGCCAGCTCAACCGAGTTCAGGGGGGCTGAAGCTTTCTTT
CASSTEFRGAEAFF
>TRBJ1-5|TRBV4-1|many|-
TGCGCCAGCAGCCAAGGGCTGGGTAGAGGTCAGCCCCAGCATTTT
CASSQGLGRGQPQHF
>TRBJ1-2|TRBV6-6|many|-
TGTGCCAGCAGCCCCACAGGGCTCTATGGCTACACCTTC
CASSPTGLYGYTF
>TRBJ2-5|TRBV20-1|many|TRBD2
TGCAGTGCTATCTTAGCGGGAGGGAGAGAGACCCAGTACTTC
CSAILAGGRETQYF
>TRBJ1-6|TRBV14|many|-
TGTGCCAGCAGCCAAGATATAGGGGCTTATAATTCACCCCTCCACTTT
CASSQDIGAYNSPLHF
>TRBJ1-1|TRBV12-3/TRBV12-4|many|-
TGTGCCACTCAGAGGAACACTGAAGCTTTCTTT
CATQRNTEAFF
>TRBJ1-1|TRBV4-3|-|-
TGCGCCAGCAGCCAAGAACCGGGCTCATCAGCTTTCTTT
CASSQEPGSSAFF
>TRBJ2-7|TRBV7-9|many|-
TGTGCCAGCAGCGGAAAATATTCCTACGAGCAGTACTTC
CASSGKYSYEQYF
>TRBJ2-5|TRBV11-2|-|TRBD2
TGTGCCAGCAGCTTCCTAGCGGGGTTGGAGACCCAGTACTTC
CASSFLAGLETQYF
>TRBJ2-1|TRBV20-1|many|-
TGCAGTGCTAGCGGGGTTGAGCGGAGTCGTCAGTTCTTC
CSASGVERSRQFF
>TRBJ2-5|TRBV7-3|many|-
TGTGCCAGCAGCTTGACAGGCCAGGGGACCCAGTACTTC
CASSLTGQGTQYF
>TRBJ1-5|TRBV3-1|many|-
TGTGCCAGCAGCACCGGGGCTATCAATCAGCCCCAGCATTTT
CASSTGAINQPQHF
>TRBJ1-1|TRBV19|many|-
TGTGCCAGTAGTTGGACAATGAACACTGAAGCTTTCTTT
CASSWTMNTEAFF
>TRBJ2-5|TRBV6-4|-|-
TGTGCCAGCAGTGCGGACGAGTACCAAGAGACCCAGTACTTC
CASSADEYQETQYF
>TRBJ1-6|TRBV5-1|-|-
TGCGCCAGCAGCTTGCGGGGACCCCTCAATTCACCCCTCCACTTT
CASSLRGPLNSPLHF
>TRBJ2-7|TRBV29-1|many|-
TGCAGCGTTGTGCCCGGAGACAGAAATACCTACGAGCAGTACTTC
CSVVPGDRNTYEQYF
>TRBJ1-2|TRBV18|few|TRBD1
TGTGCCAGCTCACCAGATACAGGGGCCCGTAATGGCTACACCTTC
CASSPDTGARNGYTF
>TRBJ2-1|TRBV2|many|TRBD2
TGTGCCAGCGCGGTACTAGCGGGGTCCTACAATGAGCAGTTCTTC
CASAVLAGSYNEQFF
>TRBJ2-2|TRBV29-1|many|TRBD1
TGCAGCGCAACAGGGACAGGGCCGACCGGGGAGCTGTTTTTT
CSATGTGPTGELFF
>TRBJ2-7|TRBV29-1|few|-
TGCAGCGTTGAGTCGGCCGGGGCAAGTTACGAGCAGTACTTC
CSVESAGASYEQYF
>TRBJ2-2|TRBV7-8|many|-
TGTGCCAGCAGCTTAAGGGCCATCGGGACCGGGGAGCTGTTTTTT
CASSLRAIGTGELFF
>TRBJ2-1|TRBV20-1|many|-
TGCAGTGCCATGTCCCCTCCCCGCAATGAGCAGTTCTTC
CSAMSPPRNEQFF
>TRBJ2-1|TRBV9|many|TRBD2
TGTGCCAGCAGCCCCGGGGGGGGCGGGAGGATCAATGAGCAGTTCTTC
CASSPGGGGRINEQFF
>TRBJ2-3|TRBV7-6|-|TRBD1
TGTGCCAGCAGCTTGGGGCAGGGGGCCACAGATACGCAGTATTTT
CASSLGQGATDTQYF
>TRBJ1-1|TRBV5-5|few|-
TGTGCCAGCAGCTTGGAGGTGACCTCGAACACTGAAGCTTTCTTT
CASSLEVTSNTEAFF
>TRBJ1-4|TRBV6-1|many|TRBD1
TGTGCCAGCAGTGAAGAAGACAGGGTGGTTGCTAATGAAAAACTGTTTTTT
CASSEEDRVVANEKLFF
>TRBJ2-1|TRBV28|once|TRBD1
TGTGCCAGCAGTACTTCCGGGACAGGGTACTACAATGAGCAGTTCTTC
CASSTSGTGYYNEQFF
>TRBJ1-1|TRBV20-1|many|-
TGCAGTGCTAGAGACGTACAGGTCCCGGCTGAAGCTTTCTTT
CSARDVQVPAEAFF
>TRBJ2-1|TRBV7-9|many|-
TGTGCCAGCAGCTTAGAAGCCCTCGGGGGCGAGCAGTTCTTC
CASSLEALGGEQFF
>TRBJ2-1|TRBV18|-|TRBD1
TGTGCCAGCTCACCTGACAGGGTGCAGTTCTTC
CASSPDRVQFF
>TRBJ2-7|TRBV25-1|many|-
TGTGCCAGCAGTGCGTCAGGGATCTACGAGCAGTACTTC
CASSASGIYEQYF
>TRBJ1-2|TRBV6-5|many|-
TGTGCCAGCAGCCCTCCGGGTGCGAAAGGCTACACCTTC
CASSPPGAKGYTF
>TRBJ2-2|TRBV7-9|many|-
TGTGCCACCCAAGGCGGTGTTGACACCGGGGAGCTGTTTTTT
CATQGGVDTGELFF
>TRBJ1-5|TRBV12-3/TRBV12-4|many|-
TGTGCCAGCAGTTTCGATGGGCGGGAGCCCCAGCATTTT
CASSFDGREPQHF
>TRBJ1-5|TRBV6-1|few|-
TGTGCCAGCAGGGACGGGGTGCGGGACCAGCCCCAGCATTTT
CASRDGVRDQPQHF
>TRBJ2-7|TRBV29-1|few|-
TGCAGCGTTCTCGGGGTTGAGCAGTACTTC
CSVLGVEQYF
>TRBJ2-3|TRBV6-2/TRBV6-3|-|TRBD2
TGTGCCAGCAGGTTCGCGGGAGCAGGGACAGATACGCAGTATTTT
CASRFAGAGTDTQYF
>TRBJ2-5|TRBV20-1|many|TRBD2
TGCAGTGCCCCCCCTAGCGGGCAAGAGACCCAGTACTTC
CSAPPSGQETQYF